Included here is one TCR beta chain sequence, with context. TCRdb's table, derived via immunoSEQ multiplex PCR, lists solely in-frame clones and lacks some. This table has about 72,000 clones, about 83% appearing once. Germline lookup yields CDR1 SGHRS and CDR2 YFSETQ. Trimming shortened V by 7 bases and J by 4 bases, and 18 bases separated the two germline ends. This CDR3 is built from 15 residues. The sample belongs to a study of neoadjuvant anti-PD-1 for oral cavity cancer. The rearrangement uses TRBV5-1 and TRBJ2-1; D is uncertain. The specimen comprised PBMCs, sampled before nivolumab (anti-PD-1) treatment. The sequence was obtained from a person aged 35-80 years with oral cavity squamous cell carcinoma. CDR3 DNA: TGCGCCAGCGGCACTTGGCCACAGACTTACAATGAGCAGTTCTTC. It translates to CASGTWPQTYNEQFF.